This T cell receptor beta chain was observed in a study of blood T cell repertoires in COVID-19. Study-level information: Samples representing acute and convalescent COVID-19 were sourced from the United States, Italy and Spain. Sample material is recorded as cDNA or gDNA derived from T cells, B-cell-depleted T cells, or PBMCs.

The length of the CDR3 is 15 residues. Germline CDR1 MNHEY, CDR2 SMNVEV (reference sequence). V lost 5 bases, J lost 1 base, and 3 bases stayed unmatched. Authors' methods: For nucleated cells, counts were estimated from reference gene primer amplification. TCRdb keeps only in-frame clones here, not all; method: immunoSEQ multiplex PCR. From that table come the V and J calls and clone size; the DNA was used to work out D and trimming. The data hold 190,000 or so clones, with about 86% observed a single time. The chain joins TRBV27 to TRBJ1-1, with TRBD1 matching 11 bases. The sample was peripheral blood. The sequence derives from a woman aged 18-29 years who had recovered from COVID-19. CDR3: CASSDGTGGNTEAFF. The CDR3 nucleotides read TGTGCCAGCAGTGATGGGACAGGGGGGAACACTGAAGCTTTCTTT.